The rows below give T cell receptor beta chains drawn from one sample of a study of T-cell reconstitution after alpha-beta-depleted transplantation in children. Each CDR3 protein is one row after TCRdb ran MiXCR on the PCR reads. Of approximately 1,000,000 distinct CDR3 sequences detected, 25% to 30% appear once; the ten largest clones hold roughly 28%. The sequences come from PBMCs, mostly from graft donor cells, collected 360 days after TCRalphabeta/CD19-depleted stem cell transplant. These receptors were obtained from a boy under two years old who had a stem cell transplant for SCID, so the T cells may come from the graft donor. CDR3s include the opening cysteine and the closing phenylalanine or tryptophan. The order of the fields is J gene, D gene, V gene, clone size, CDR3 length, CDR3 protein, CDR3 DNA. A D gene is named only where the DNA matches it firmly. Expanded clones are given a class, and other clones once, few, many or no size at all.

TRBJ2-3	TRBD2	TRBV20-1	.	15	CSAGGGAGGTDTQYF	TGCAGTGCTGGTGGTGGGGCGGGGGGAACAGATACGCAGTATTTT
TRBJ1-5	.	TRBV20-1	.	14	CSAPREGVNQPQHF	TGCAGTGCTCCCAGGGAGGGGGTTAATCAGCCCCAGCATTTT
TRBJ1-1	TRBD1	TRBV27	.	16	CASSSRPGQGGTEAFF	TGTGCCAGCAGTTCCCGCCCCGGACAGGGTGGGACTGAAGCTTTCTTT
TRBJ2-2	.	TRBV5-6	many	15	CASSRNPRTSGELFF	TGTGCCAGCAGCCGCAACCCTAGGACGTCCGGGGAGCTGTTTTTT
TRBJ1-1	TRBD1	TRBV27	few	13	CASQGGMNTEAFF	TGTGCCAGCCAAGGGGGCATGAACACTGAAGCTTTCTTT
TRBJ1-2	TRBD1	TRBV7-9	few	16	CASSLAPGGPNYGYTF	TGTGCCAGCAGCTTAGCTCCAGGGGGCCCTAACTATGGCTACACCTTC
TRBJ2-2	TRBD2	TRBV6-1	few	19	CASSPKPPLAGANTGELFF	TGTGCCAGCAGCCCAAAACCACCGCTAGCGGGGGCGAACACCGGGGAGCTGTTTTTT
TRBJ2-5	TRBD1	TRBV11-2	.	13	CASRKGAWETQYF	TGTGCCAGCAGGAAGGGGGCTTGGGAGACCCAGTACTTC
TRBJ1-1	.	TRBV9	.	11	CASGQTVEAFF	TGTGCCAGTGGACAGACTGTCGAAGCTTTCTTT
TRBJ1-1	.	TRBV29-1	few	15	CSVEGVRGLNTEAFF	TGCAGCGTTGAAGGGGTTAGGGGCTTGAACACTGAAGCTTTCTTT
TRBJ2-7	TRBD1	TRBV7-6	.	15	CASKYATGGTYEQYF	TGTGCCAGCAAATATGCCACAGGGGGAACCTACGAGCAGTACTTC